Sequencing of this T cell receptor beta chain was carried out in a study of vaccination and CD4 T cells after COVID-19. Study in general: PCR on nasal swabs identified SARS-CoV-2 in convalescent patients, of whom fewer than 10 were mild and one severe. Post-COVID draws came a median approximately 100 days after diagnosis (range 35 to 161).

About this clonotype itself: The antigen is undetermined.

CD4+ T cells that had been cultured provided DNA sequenced with the Oncomine TCR Beta short-read assay. TCRdb re-derived calls from the PCR reads in MiXCR, one entry per CDR3 protein. The sample comprises 9,500 to 12,000 distinct CDR3 sequences, around 23% of which are singletons, and around 24% rests with the top ten. Trimming shortened V by 2 bases and J by 7 bases, and 12 bases separated the two germline ends. The V gene's germline CDR1 is KGHSH and CDR2 LQKENI. The CDR3 sequence is 13 residues long. The treatment: approximately 11-day PBMC culture with coronavirus spike peptide pools or control peptides (ViraFEST assay).

Sequencing used CD4+ T cells from blood, cultured in vitro, obtained after SARS-CoV-2 vaccination. The TCR comes from a human donor who had recovered from COVID-19. This rearrangement joins TRBV18 to TRBJ2-7; D remains unclear. The CDR3 loop is CASSPILADEQYF. CDR3 nucleotide sequence: TGTGCCAGCTCACCAATATTGGCTGATGAGCAGTACTTC.